This T cell receptor beta chain was profiled in a study of shared clonotypes between healthy human individuals. Overall study: With ages of 18 to 49, the donors were a couple of women and three men.

Genomic DNA belonging to each subset was distributed in equal measure over several immunoSEQ plates. The table came from immunoSEQ multiplex PCR; TCRdb's copy has only in-frame clones and leaves some out. The sample lists fewer than 2.5 million clones; over 85% were seen once. The CD4+ fraction was divided into a CD45RA+ naive subset and a CD45RA-negative memory subset. Trimming removed 4 bases from V and 4 bases from J; junction bases left unmatched: 6. CDR3 size: 15 residues. Germline CDR1 SGHTS, CDR2 YDEGEE. This receptor was obtained from a young man in good health. Some clones in this sample may be carry-over from other donors' samples. The sample was naive CD4+ T cells from PBMCs. Noted subset: CD45RA+ positively selected. The J gene is TRBJ2-1, the V gene TRBV5-8, with 9 bases identical to TRBD2. The CDR3 DNA sequence: TGTGCCAGCAGCACACTAGCGGGCAAGTACAATGAGCAGTTCTTC. Its translation is CASSTLAGKYNEQFF. Supplemented by reference TRBV5-8 and TRBJ2-1, the full variable domain reads EAGVTQSPTHLIKTRGQQATLRCSPISGHTSVYWYQQALGLGLQFLLWYDEGEERNRGNFPPRFSGRQFPNYSSELNVNALELEDSALYLCASSTLAGKYNEQFFGPGTRLTVL.